A selection of T cell receptor beta chains follows, all from one sample in a study of blood T cell repertoires in COVID-19. Method: immunoSEQ multiplex PCR; TCRdb's copy keeps in-frame clones and lacks some. The table records over 85,000 clones, around 82% of them present only once. The sequenced material came from peripheral blood. These receptors were obtained from a woman aged 55-70 years with acute or convalescent COVID-19. The CDR3 runs from the conserved cysteine through the conserved F or W. A D gene is named only where the DNA matches it firmly. For some rows the clone size is stated as once, few or many, or as a class when expanded; others skip it.

j_call	v_call	clone_size	d_call	cdr3_nt	cdr3_aa
TRBJ1-1	TRBV2	NA	NA	TGTGCCAGCAGTGTGGTGGCAGGTGAAGCTTTCTTT	CASSVVAGEAFF
TRBJ1-2	TRBV30	NA	NA	TGTGCCTGGAGCGGATCGGGATATGGCTACACCTTC	CAWSGSGYGYTF
TRBJ1-5	TRBV6-5	NA	NA	TGTGCCAGCAGTTACTCTGCCCGGGAAGGGCAGCCCCAGCATTTT	CASSYSAREGQPQHF
TRBJ2-1	TRBV11-3	NA	NA	TGTGCCAGCTCCCTGCGAGGGGGTAATGTCTACAATGAGCAGTTCTTC	CASSLRGGNVYNEQFF
TRBJ2-2	TRBV24-1	NA	TRBD1	TGTGCCACCAGTGGGACAGGGGACACCGGGGAGCTGTTTTTT	CATSGTGDTGELFF
TRBJ1-4	TRBV4-2	NA	NA	TGTGCCAGCAGCCAAGACGAGGGCCCTAGTGAAAAACTGTTTTTT	CASSQDEGPSEKLFF
TRBJ1-4	TRBV5-6	NA	TRBD1	TGTGCCAGCAGCCCCCGACAGGGGGCTGGTGAAAAACTGTTTTTT	CASSPRQGAGEKLFF
TRBJ1-1	TRBV5-1	NA	TRBD1	TGCGCCAGCAGCTTTGGACAGGGTATGAACACTGAAGCTTTCTTT	CASSFGQGMNTEAFF
TRBJ1-6	TRBV10-1	NA	NA	TGCGCCAGCAGTGAGGGGGGGGCCAACTATAATTCACCCCTCCACTTT	CASSEGGANYNSPLHF
TRBJ1-4	TRBV5-4	NA	TRBD1	TGTGCCAGCAGCCCCGGACAGGGAATTGGGACTAATGAAAAACTGTTTTTT	CASSPGQGIGTNEKLFF
TRBJ2-1	TRBV7-8	NA	TRBD2	TGTGCCAGCAGCTTAGGAAGGACTAGCGGGGGGAACAATGAGCAGTTCTTC	CASSLGRTSGGNNEQFF
TRBJ1-2	TRBV2	few	NA	TGTGCCAGCAGTGAGGGCCGGGGGGACTATGGCTACACCTTC	CASSEGRGDYGYTF
TRBJ1-1	TRBV6-6	once	TRBD1	TGTGCCAGCAGTTACGGACAGGGGGACACTGAAGCTTTCTTT	CASSYGQGDTEAFF
TRBJ2-1	TRBV27	NA	TRBD2	TGTGCCAGCAGTTATAGCGGGGAGTACAATGAGCAGTTCTTC	CASSYSGEYNEQFF
TRBJ2-7	TRBV2	NA	NA	TGTGCCAGCAGTGAGGCAGGGGAAAACTACGAGCAGTACTTC	CASSEAGENYEQYF
TRBJ2-1	TRBV7-8	NA	NA	TGTGCCAGCAGCTTACTTTTCGGACTAAGCTCCTACAATGAGCAGTTCTTC	CASSLLFGLSSYNEQFF
TRBJ1-3	TRBV12-3/TRBV12-4	NA	TRBD1	TGTGCCAGCACCCGGGACAGGGGGAACACCATATATTTT	CASTRDRGNTIYF
TRBJ1-5	TRBV6-6	NA	TRBD1	TGTGCCAGCAGCTCCGGGACAGGGAGGGGCCATCAGCCCCAGCATTTT	CASSSGTGRGHQPQHF
TRBJ2-5	TRBV7-9	NA	NA	TGTGCCAGCAGCTTGACAGAGCAAGAGACCCAGTACTTC	CASSLTEQETQYF
TRBJ2-3	TRBV11-2	NA	TRBD2	TGTGCCAGCAGCCCCCGTTCGCGGGGGGCCGGGGAGGATACGCAGTATTTT	CASSPRSRGAGEDTQYF
TRBJ1-1	TRBV19	NA	NA	TGTGCCAGTAGTATTGTTGCCGGAGGTACTGAAGCTTTCTTT	CASSIVAGGTEAFF
TRBJ1-4	TRBV4-3	NA	NA	TGCGCCAGCAGCCAAGGGAACAGGATTGAAAAACTGTTTTTT	CASSQGNRIEKLFF
TRBJ1-4	TRBV11-3	NA	TRBD1	TGTGCCAGCAGCAGCGGACAGGAGAATGAAAAACTGTTTTTT	CASSSGQENEKLFF
TRBJ1-1	TRBV14	NA	NA	TGTGCCAGCAGCCGAAGGGGTGATCCCGTCGACACTGAAGCTTTCTTT	CASSRRGDPVDTEAFF
TRBJ2-7	TRBV30	NA	NA	TGTGCCTGGAGTGTACAGGGAGTAGTGTACGAGCAGTACTTC	CAWSVQGVVYEQYF
TRBJ2-3	TRBV6-2/TRBV6-3	NA	TRBD2	TGTGCCAGCAGCCGCAGCGGGGGGCGCACAGATACGCAGTATTTT	CASSRSGGRTDTQYF
TRBJ2-7	TRBV29-1	few	NA	TGCAGCGTGCGAACGTCCTACGAGCAGTACTTC	CSVRTSYEQYF
TRBJ2-5	TRBV7-8	NA	NA	TGTGCCAGCAGCTTGGGGGCCGGGGGGTACCAAGAGACCCAGTACTTC	CASSLGAGGYQETQYF
TRBJ1-5	TRBV30	NA	NA	TGTGCCTGGGCAGGGGATCCCAATCAGCCCCAGCATTTT	CAWAGDPNQPQHF
TRBJ2-7	TRBV5-1	NA	NA	TGCGCCAGCAGCTTGGTGGTAGGGAGCTCCTACGAGCAGTACTTC	CASSLVVGSSYEQYF
TRBJ2-1	TRBV24-1	NA	TRBD1	TGTGCCACGGACAGGGCTCGATCCAATGAGCAGTTCTTC	CATDRARSNEQFF
TRBJ1-1	TRBV7-9	NA	TRBD1	TGTGCCAGCATCCATGACAGGGCCCGGAACACTGAAGCTTTCTTT	CASIHDRARNTEAFF
TRBJ2-3	TRBV3-1/TRBV3-2	NA	TRBD2	TGTGCCAGGATAACTAGCGGGGGGAACACGGGAGATACGCAGTATTTT	CARITSGGNTGDTQYF